The 2 T cell receptor beta chains listed next were all sequenced from one sample in a study of blood T cell repertoires in COVID-19. Assay: immunoSEQ multiplex PCR; the TCRdb copy retains only in-frame clones and omits some. The sample yields 250,000 to 350,000 clones, approximately 86% seen once. The specimen sequenced was peripheral blood. The receptors were sampled from a young woman who had recovered from COVID-19.

This clone was detected once. The chain employs TRBV3-1 (or the pseudogene TRBV3-2) and TRBJ1-1, with TRBD1 as a possible D gene (6 bases). V lost 1 base to trimming and J lost 6 bases, with 9 bases between them. Germline CDR1 is LGHDT and CDR2 is YNNKEL (reference sequence). The CDR3 is 13 amino acids. The CDR3 here is CASSQGSGAEAFF. CDR3 bases: TGTGCCAGCAGCCAAGGATCAGGGGCTGAAGCTTTCTTT.

CDR3 nucleotides: TGTGCCAGTAGTACCCAGAACGGGGAGCTGTTTTTT. This encodes CASSTQNGELFF. The V gene is TRBV19, the J gene TRBJ2-2; D remains unclear. The CDR3 spans 12 residues. Germline V lookup: CDR1 LNHDA, CDR2 SQIVND (reference sequence). With 4 bases removed from V and 7 bases from J, the gap between germline ends came to 7 bases. The full variable domain, completed using reference TRBV19 and TRBJ2-2, is DGGITQSPKYLFRKEGQNVTLSCEQNLNHDAMYWYRQDPGQGLRLIYYSQIVNDFQKGDIAEGYSVSREKKESFPLTVTSAQKNPTAFYLCASSTQNGELFFGEGSRLTVL.